This is a list of T cell receptor beta chains from one sample in a study of blood T cell repertoires in COVID-19. Clones were sequenced by immunoSEQ multiplex PCR, and TCRdb holds only the in-frame ones, with some missing. The table has about 81,000 clones, roughly four fifths seen once. Sample: peripheral blood. The receptors derive from a human donor in a cohort sampled during active COVID-19. CDR3s include the opening cysteine and the closing phenylalanine or tryptophan. A D gene is named only where the DNA matches it firmly. Size values are once, few and many counts, or a class for expanded clones, and some rows have none.

v_call	d_call	j_call	clone_size	cdr3_aa	cdr3_nt
TRBV2	TRBD2	TRBJ2-1	NA	CASSGGLAGVSEQFF	TGTGCCAGCAGTGGGGGACTAGCGGGGGTCAGTGAGCAGTTCTTC
TRBV6-5	NA	TRBJ2-7	NA	CASSYNTGYSYEQYF	TGTGCCAGCAGTTACAACACAGGGTATAGTTACGAGCAGTACTTC
TRBV19	NA	TRBJ1-1	NA	CASSAWTTNTEAFF	TGTGCCAGTAGTGCATGGACAACTAACACTGAAGCTTTCTTT
TRBV7-8	TRBD2	TRBJ2-7	NA	CASSLVAGGHYEQYF	TGTGCCAGCAGCTTAGTAGCGGGGGGCCACTACGAGCAGTACTTC
TRBV19	NA	TRBJ1-5	once	CASSIPQGRVDQPQHF	TGTGCCAGTAGTATCCCCCAAGGCAGGGTGGATCAGCCCCAGCATTTT
TRBV5-5	NA	TRBJ2-7	NA	CASSPGGIEQYF	TGTGCCAGCAGCCCAGGGGGGATCGAGCAGTACTTC
TRBV5-6	NA	TRBJ1-6	NA	CASSLGRRDSPLHF	TGTGCCAGCAGCCTCGGGCGGAGGGATTCACCCCTCCACTTT
TRBV11-2	NA	TRBJ1-1	NA	CASSFDTEAFF	TGTGCCAGCAGCTTCGACACTGAAGCTTTCTTT
TRBV25-1	TRBD1	TRBJ2-7	NA	CASSGWDRSYEQYF	TGTGCCAGCAGTGGTTGGGACAGGTCCTACGAGCAGTACTTC
TRBV6-5	NA	TRBJ2-7	NA	CASSASEEGLYEQYF	TGTGCCAGCAGCGCCTCCGAGGAAGGTCTTTACGAGCAGTACTTC
TRBV18	TRBD1	TRBJ2-4	NA	CASSPLGQDQYF	TGTGCCAGCTCACCTTTGGGACAGGACCAGTACTTC
TRBV19	NA	TRBJ1-4	NA	CASRMQGRRTNEKLFF	TGTGCCAGTAGAATGCAGGGCCGACGAACTAATGAAAAACTGTTTTTT
TRBV19	TRBD1	TRBJ2-5	NA	CASTRTGERETQYF	TGTGCCAGTACAAGGACAGGGGAACGGGAGACCCAGTACTTC
TRBV12-3/TRBV12-4	TRBD1	TRBJ1-5	NA	CASSTGASPQHF	TGTGCCAGCAGTACAGGGGCATCGCCCCAGCATTTT
TRBV15	NA	TRBJ2-3	NA	CATSREHSTDTQYF	TGTGCCACCAGCAGAGAGCACTCTACAGATACGCAGTATTTT
TRBV7-8	TRBD1	TRBJ1-6	NA	CASSTGQAAGAYNSPLHF	TGTGCCAGCAGTACCGGACAGGCAGCAGGAGCCTATAATTCACCCCTCCACTTT
TRBV5-6	TRBD2	TRBJ2-4	once	CASSPNAGVSAKNIQYF	TGTGCCAGCAGCCCTAATGCGGGGGTCTCGGCCAAAAACATTCAGTACTTC
TRBV5-5	TRBD2	TRBJ2-5	NA	CASSFQWGAGGQFQETQYF	TGTGCCAGCAGCTTTCAATGGGGAGCGGGGGGACAATTCCAAGAGACCCAGTACTTC
TRBV10-3	TRBD1	TRBJ1-2	NA	CAISLGQGMAYGYTF	TGTGCCATCAGCCTCGGACAGGGAATGGCCTATGGCTACACCTTC
TRBV24-1	NA	TRBJ2-2	NA	CATSDYSSNTGELFF	TGTGCCACCAGTGATTATTCCTCGAACACCGGGGAGCTGTTTTTT
TRBV11-2	NA	TRBJ1-4	NA	CASSSGGTNEKLFF	TGTGCCAGCAGCTCGGGGGGAACTAATGAAAAACTGTTTTTT
TRBV11-2	NA	TRBJ2-7	NA	CASSLGAGPSYEQYF	TGTGCCAGCAGCTTAGGGGCAGGCCCTTCCTACGAGCAGTACTTC
TRBV6-2/TRBV6-3	NA	TRBJ2-7	few	CASSTDTSQRVQYF	TGTGCCAGCAGTACGGACACCTCCCAAAGGGTGCAGTACTTC
TRBV2	NA	TRBJ2-6	NA	CASSEALGRVSMTGANVLTF	TGTGCCAGCAGTGAAGCGCTTGGCAGGGTGTCTATGACTGGGGCCAACGTCCTGACTTTC
TRBV5-6	TRBD1	TRBJ1-1	NA	CASSLFWDSANTEAFF	TGTGCCAGCAGCTTGTTCTGGGACAGCGCGAACACTGAAGCTTTCTTT
TRBV5-8	NA	TRBJ1-5	NA	CASSFGRRGRDQPQHF	TGTGCCAGCAGCTTCGGCCGGAGAGGGAGGGATCAGCCCCAGCATTTT
TRBV13	NA	TRBJ2-7	NA	CASSFSGGPASYEQYF	TGTGCCAGCAGCTTCTCGGGGGGCCCTGCCTCCTACGAGCAGTACTTC
TRBV7-9	NA	TRBJ2-3	NA	CASSHTGFTDTQYF	TGTGCCAGCAGTCACACAGGGTTCACAGATACGCAGTATTTT
TRBV4-2	NA	TRBJ2-7	NA	CASSPEGGGSYEQYF	TGTGCCAGCAGCCCAGAGGGGGGGGGCTCCTACGAGCAGTACTTC
TRBV5-1	NA	TRBJ1-2	NA	CASSLGGDYGYTF	TGCGCCAGCAGCTTGGGGGGAGACTATGGCTACACCTTC
TRBV29-1	NA	TRBJ2-7	NA	CSVEWVDGPGYEQYF	TGCAGCGTTGAATGGGTAGACGGCCCCGGGTACGAGCAGTACTTC
TRBV6-5	TRBD2	TRBJ2-3	NA	CASRPSGGAADTQYF	TGTGCCAGCAGACCAAGCGGGGGGGCCGCAGATACGCAGTATTTT
TRBV21-1	NA	TRBJ1-5	NA	CASSLRHRDTGYQPQHF	TGTGCCAGCAGCTTGCGCCACCGGGACACGGGGTATCAGCCCCAGCATTTT